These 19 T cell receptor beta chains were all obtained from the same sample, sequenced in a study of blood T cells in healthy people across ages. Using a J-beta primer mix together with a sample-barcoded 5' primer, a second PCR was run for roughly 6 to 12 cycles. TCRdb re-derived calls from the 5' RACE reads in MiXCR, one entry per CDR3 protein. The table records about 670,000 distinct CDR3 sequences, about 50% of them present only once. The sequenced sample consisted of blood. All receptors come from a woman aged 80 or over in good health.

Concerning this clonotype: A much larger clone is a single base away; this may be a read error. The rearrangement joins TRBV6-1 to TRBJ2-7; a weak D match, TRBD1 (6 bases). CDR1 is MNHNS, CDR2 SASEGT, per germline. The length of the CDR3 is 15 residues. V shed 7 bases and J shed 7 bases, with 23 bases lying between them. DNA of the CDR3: TGTGCCAGCACGGACAGTTATCTACTGAACAATGAGCAGTACTTC. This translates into CASTDSYLLNNEQYF.

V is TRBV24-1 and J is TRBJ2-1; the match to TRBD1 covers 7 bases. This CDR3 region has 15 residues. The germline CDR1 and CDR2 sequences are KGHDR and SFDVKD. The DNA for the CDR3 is TGTTCCGCCAGTTTTAAGGGGGCTGGCTACAATGAGCAGTTCTTC. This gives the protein CSASFKGAGYNEQFF.

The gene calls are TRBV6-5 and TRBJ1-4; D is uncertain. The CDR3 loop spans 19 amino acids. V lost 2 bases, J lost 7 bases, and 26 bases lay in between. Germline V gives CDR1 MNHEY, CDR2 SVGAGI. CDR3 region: CASSYGKRLGGSDFEKLFF. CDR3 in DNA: TGTGCCAGCAGTTACGGGAAGAGGCTGGGAGGATCGGATTTTGAAAAACTGTTTTTT.

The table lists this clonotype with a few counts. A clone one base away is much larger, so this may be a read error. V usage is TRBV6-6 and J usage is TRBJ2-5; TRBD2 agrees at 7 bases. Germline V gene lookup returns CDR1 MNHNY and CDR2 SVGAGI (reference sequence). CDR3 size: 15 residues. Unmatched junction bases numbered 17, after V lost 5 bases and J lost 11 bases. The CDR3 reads CASSRTAGEYNEQYF. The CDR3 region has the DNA TGTGCCAGCAGTAGAACCGCGGGGGAGTACAATGAGCAGTACTTC.

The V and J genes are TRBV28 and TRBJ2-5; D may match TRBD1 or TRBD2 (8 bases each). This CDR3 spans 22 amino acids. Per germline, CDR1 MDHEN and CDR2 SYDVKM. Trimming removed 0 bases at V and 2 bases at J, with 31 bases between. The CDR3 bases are TGTGCCAGCAGTTTATGGGAAGGCAGGGGGCGAACTAGCGGAAACCCTCAAGAGACCCAGTACTTC. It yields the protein CASSLWEGRGRTSGNPQETQYF.

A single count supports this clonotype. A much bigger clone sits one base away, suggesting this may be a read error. The CDR3 region has the DNA TGTGCCAGCAGCCGCTCGTGGACTAGTTCGAGCATAGATACGCAGTATTTT. As protein: CASSRSWTSSSIDTQYF. The gene calls are TRBV3-1 and TRBJ2-3, with TRBD2 matching 7 bases. Germline lookup yields CDR1 LGHDT and CDR2 YNNKEL (reference sequence). The CDR3 runs to 17 residues.

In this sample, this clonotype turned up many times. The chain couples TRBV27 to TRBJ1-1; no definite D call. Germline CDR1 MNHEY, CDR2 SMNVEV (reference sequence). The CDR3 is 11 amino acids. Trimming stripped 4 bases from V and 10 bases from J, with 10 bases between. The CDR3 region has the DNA TGTGCCAGCAGTTCCCGGACCCGAGCTTTCTTT. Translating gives CASSSRTRAFF.

The CDR3 DNA sequence: TGCAGCGCCGGGACGCAGGGTGGAGAGCAGTTCTTC. Amino acids: CSAGTQGGEQFF. J is TRBJ2-1 and V is TRBV29-1, with D possibly called TRBD1 or TRBD2 (5 bases each). This CDR3 spans 12 amino acids. Trimming left V 7 bases short and J 10 bases short, with 17 bases between. CDR1 and CDR2 from the germline V gene are SQVTM and ANQGSEA.

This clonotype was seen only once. CDR3 sequence reads: CSGGTSEYNEQFF. CDR3 bases: TGCAGCGGTGGGACTAGCGAATACAATGAGCAGTTCTTC. The chain has TRBV29-1 and TRBJ2-1; 10 nucleotides align to TRBD2. The CDR3 runs to 13 residues. Germline-derived CDR1 and CDR2 are SQVTM and ANQGSEA. Trimming took 7 bases from V and 4 from J; bases not matched to a gene: 4.

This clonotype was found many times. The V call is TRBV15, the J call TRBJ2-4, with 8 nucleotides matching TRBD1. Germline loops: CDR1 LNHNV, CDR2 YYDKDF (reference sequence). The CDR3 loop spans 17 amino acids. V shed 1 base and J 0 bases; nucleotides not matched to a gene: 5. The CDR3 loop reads CATSRGTGLLAKNIQYF. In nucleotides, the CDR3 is TGTGCCACCAGCAGAGGGACAGGGCTATTAGCCAAAAACATTCAGTACTTC.

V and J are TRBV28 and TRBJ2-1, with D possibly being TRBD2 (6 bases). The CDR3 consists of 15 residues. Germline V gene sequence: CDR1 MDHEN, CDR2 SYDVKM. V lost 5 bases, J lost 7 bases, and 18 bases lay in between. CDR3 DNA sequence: TGTGCCAGCAGTCCTCTCGGGACTCGCCTTAATGAGCAGTTCTTC. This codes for CASSPLGTRLNEQFF.

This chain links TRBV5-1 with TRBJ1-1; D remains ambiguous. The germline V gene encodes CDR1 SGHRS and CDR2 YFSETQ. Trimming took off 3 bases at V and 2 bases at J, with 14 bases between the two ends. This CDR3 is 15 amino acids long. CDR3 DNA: TGCGCCAGCAGCTGGGGTCCGGAGAGAAACACTGAAGCTTTCTTT. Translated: CASSWGPERNTEAFF.

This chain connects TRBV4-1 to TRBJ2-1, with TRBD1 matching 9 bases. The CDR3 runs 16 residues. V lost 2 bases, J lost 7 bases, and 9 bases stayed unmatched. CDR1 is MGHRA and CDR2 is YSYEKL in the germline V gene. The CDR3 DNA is TGCGCCAGCAGCCAACTAGGACAGGGGAGTAAAAATGAGCAGTTCTTC. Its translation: CASSQLGQGSKNEQFF.

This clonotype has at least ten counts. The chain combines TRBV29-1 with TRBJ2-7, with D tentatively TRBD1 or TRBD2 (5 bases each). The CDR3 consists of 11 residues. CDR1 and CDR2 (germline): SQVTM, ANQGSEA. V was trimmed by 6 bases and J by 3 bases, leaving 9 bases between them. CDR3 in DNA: TGCAGCGTGGGGGAGCACTACGAGCAGTACTTC. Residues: CSVGEHYEQYF.

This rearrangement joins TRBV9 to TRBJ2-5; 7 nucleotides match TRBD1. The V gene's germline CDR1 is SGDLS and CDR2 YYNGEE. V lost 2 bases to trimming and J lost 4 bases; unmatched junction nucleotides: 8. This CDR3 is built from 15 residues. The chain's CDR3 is CASSVTGVQGETQYF. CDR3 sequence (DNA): TGTGCCAGCAGCGTTACAGGGGTTCAGGGAGAGACCCAGTACTTC. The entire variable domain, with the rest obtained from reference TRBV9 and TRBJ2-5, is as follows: DSGVTQTPKHLITATGQRVTLRCSPRSGDLSVYWYQQSLDQGLQFLIQYYNGEERAKGNILERFSAQQFPDLHSELNLSSLELGDSALYFCASSVTGVQGETQYFGPGTRLLVL.

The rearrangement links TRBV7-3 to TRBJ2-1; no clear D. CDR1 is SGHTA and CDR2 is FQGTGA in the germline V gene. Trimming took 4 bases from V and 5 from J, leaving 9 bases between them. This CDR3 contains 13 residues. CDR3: CASSWEQNNEQFF. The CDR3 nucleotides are TGTGCCAGCAGCTGGGAACAGAACAATGAGCAGTTCTTC.

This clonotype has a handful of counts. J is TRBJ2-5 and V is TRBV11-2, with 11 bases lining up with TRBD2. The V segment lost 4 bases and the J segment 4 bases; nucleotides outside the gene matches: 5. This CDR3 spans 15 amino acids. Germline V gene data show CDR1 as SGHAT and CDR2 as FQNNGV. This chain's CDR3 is CASSSSGTSGETQYF. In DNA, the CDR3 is TGTGCCAGCAGCTCGTCCGGGACTAGCGGAGAGACCCAGTACTTC.

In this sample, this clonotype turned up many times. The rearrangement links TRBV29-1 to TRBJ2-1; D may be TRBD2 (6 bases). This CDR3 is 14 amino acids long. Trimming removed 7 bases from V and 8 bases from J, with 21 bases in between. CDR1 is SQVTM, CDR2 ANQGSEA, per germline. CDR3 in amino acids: CSASGERARDEQFF. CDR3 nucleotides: TGCAGCGCCTCTGGGGAGCGGGCTAGGGATGAGCAGTTCTTC.

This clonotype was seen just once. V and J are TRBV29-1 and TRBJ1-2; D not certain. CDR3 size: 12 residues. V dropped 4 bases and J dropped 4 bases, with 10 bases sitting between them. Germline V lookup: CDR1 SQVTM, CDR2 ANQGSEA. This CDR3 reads CSVVGQIYGYTF. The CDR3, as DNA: TGCAGCGTTGTAGGTCAGATCTATGGCTACACCTTC.